These 32 T cell receptor beta chains share one sample of origin, sequenced in a study of shared clonotypes between healthy human individuals. Libraries were prepared by immunoSEQ multiplex PCR; TCRdb keeps only in-frame clonotypes and omits some of them. The table lists 500,000 to 650,000 clones, around 78% of them singletons. The sequencing input was PBMCs. Source of these receptors: a woman in her thirties or forties in good health. Some clones in this sample may be carry-over from other donors' samples.

The V gene is TRBV5-1, the J gene TRBJ2-7, with D tentatively TRBD1 (5 bases). Germline V gives CDR1 SGHRS, CDR2 YFSETQ. V lost 0 bases and J lost 5, with 12 bases in between. The CDR3 spans 14 residues. In nucleotides, the CDR3 is TGCGCCAGCAGCTTGGCCCCAGGGCTCGACGAGCAGTACTTC. Amino acids: CASSLAPGLDEQYF. Supplemented by reference TRBV5-1 and TRBJ2-7, the full variable domain reads KAGVTQTPRYLIKTRGQQVTLSCSPISGHRSVSWYQQTPGQGLQFLFEYFSETQRNKGNFPGRFSGRQFSNSRSEMNVSTLELGDSALYLCASSLAPGLDEQYFGPGTRLTVT.

The chain is built from TRBV7-2 and TRBJ2-5, with D unclear. Germline assignment: CDR1 SGHTA and CDR2 FQGNSA. This CDR3 region has 13 residues. V shed 3 bases and J shed 5 bases, with 10 bases lying between them. The CDR3 bases are TGTGCCAGCAGCTTGGGTCCCGAGGAGACCCAGTACTTC. Translation: CASSLGPEETQYF.

V gene TRBV7-3 combines with J gene TRBJ2-7; 8 nucleotides align to TRBD2. The germline gives CDR1 SGHTA, CDR2 FQGTGA. The CDR3 is 15 amino acids. Unmatched junction bases numbered 12, after V lost 5 bases and J lost 6 bases. This chain's CDR3 is CASSPQGSGRAEQYF. CDR3 sequence (DNA): TGTGCCAGCAGCCCCCAGGGGAGCGGGAGAGCCGAGCAGTACTTC.

CDR3 amino acids: CASSFELWSPKRAFF. DNA of the CDR3: TGTGCCAGCAGCTTCGAACTTTGGTCGCCTAAAAGAGCTTTCTTT. The chain employs TRBV7-2 and TRBJ1-1, with unresolved D. Trimming removed 3 bases from V and 10 bases from J, with 21 bases in between. Germline CDR1 reads SGHTA; CDR2 reads FQGNSA. The CDR3 is made up of 15 amino acids.

J is TRBJ2-5 and V is TRBV7-9; either TRBD1 or TRBD2 may supply D (6 bases each). This CDR3 has 16 amino acids. V lost 1 base and J 3 bases, leaving 15 bases between the germline ends. Germline V CDR1 and CDR2: SEHNR, FQNEAQ (reference sequence). The CDR3 coding sequence is TGTGCCAGCAGCTTAGGCAGCGCAAGGGGGGAAGAGACCCAGTACTTC. It is translated as CASSLGSARGEETQYF.

About this clone itself: A read error is possible here, since a much larger clone lies one base away. The chain carries TRBV18 and TRBJ2-2, with D unclear. The V gene lost 10 bases and the J gene lost 7 bases, with 16 bases spanning the gap. CDR3 size: 13 residues. Germline V gene lookup returns CDR1 KGHSH and CDR2 LQKENI. CDR3: CAILDPRIGELFF. In DNA form, the CDR3 reads TGTGCCATCCTGGACCCAAGAATCGGGGAGCTGTTTTTT.

This clone was counted only a few times. The chain joins TRBV7-9 to TRBJ2-7; 8 nucleotides line up with TRBD1. With 5 bases clipped from V and 3 bases from J, the junction kept 12 bases outside the gene matches. The CDR3 spans 16 residues. CDR1 and CDR2 (germline): SEHNR, FQNEAQ (reference sequence). CDR3 residues: CASSTATGEKVYEQYF. The CDR3 nucleotides are TGTGCCAGCAGCACTGCGACAGGGGAAAAAGTCTACGAGCAGTACTTC.

This chain uses TRBV27 with TRBJ2-1; TRBD2 matches 7 bases. Trimming cost V 3 bases and J 5 bases; bases outside gene matches: 13. The V gene's germline CDR1 is MNHEY and CDR2 SMNVEV (reference sequence). The CDR3 is 17 residues long. CDR3: CASSLYNWRESHNEQFF. CDR3 DNA sequence: TGTGCCAGCAGTTTGTACAACTGGCGGGAGTCGCACAATGAGCAGTTCTTC.

This chain joins TRBV4-2 and TRBJ2-7; 8 nucleotides agree with TRBD2. Germline lookup yields CDR1 LGHNA and CDR2 YNFKEQ. J lost 4 bases, V lost 0 bases, and 8 bases had no gene match. CDR3 length: 16 amino acids. The CDR3 loop reads CASSQDHSGSRYEQYF. The CDR3 coding sequence is TGTGCCAGCAGCCAAGACCACAGCGGGAGTCGGTACGAGCAGTACTTC.

The gene calls are TRBV7-9 and TRBJ2-3, with 12 nucleotides matching TRBD2. The CDR3 totals 19 residues. With V trimmed by 5 bases and J by 2 bases, 14 bases remained unmatched. The V gene's germline CDR1 is SEHNR and CDR2 FQNEAQ (reference sequence). CDR3 amino acids: CASSPALAGGPGFTDTQYF. For the CDR3, the DNA is TGTGCCAGCAGCCCTGCGCTAGCGGGAGGGCCCGGGTTCACAGATACGCAGTATTTT.

This chain connects TRBV7-8 to TRBJ1-3; TRBD1 might be the D (6 bases). This CDR3 is built from 14 residues. Germline V gene data show CDR1 as SGHVS and CDR2 as FQNEAQ. V lost 3 bases and J 4 bases, leaving 10 bases between the germline ends. CDR3 nucleotides: TGTGCCAGCAGCTTGGACAGAACAGGAAACACCATATATTTT. Translating it yields CASSLDRTGNTIYF.

The chain uses TRBV7-6 and TRBJ1-4, with D maybe TRBD1 (6 bases). The CDR3 covers 15 residues. V was trimmed by 5 bases and J by 4 bases, leaving 14 bases between them. The germline CDR1 and CDR2 sequences are SGHVS and FNYEAQ. The CDR3 region is CASSPGPGDNEKLFF. In nucleotides, the CDR3 is TGTGCCAGCAGCCCCGGACCAGGGGATAATGAAAAACTGTTTTTT.

This sequence joins TRBV19 and TRBJ2-1; D is ambiguous. Looked up from germline, CDR1 is LNHDA and CDR2 is SQIVND (reference sequence). This CDR3 has 15 amino acids. The V end lost 3 bases, the J end lost 2 bases, and 11 bases lay between the germline ends. CDR3 in amino acids: CASSISVPPYNEQFF. DNA for the CDR3: TGTGCCAGTAGTATTTCGGTTCCACCCTACAATGAGCAGTTCTTC.

This clone occurred once. The CDR3 sequence is CASSSLAGGEQFF. DNA for the CDR3: TGTGCCAGCAGTTCCCTAGCGGGAGGTGAGCAGTTCTTC. The chain has TRBV2 and TRBJ2-1, with TRBD2 matching 11 bases. Trimming removed 5 bases from V and 9 bases from J; junction bases left unmatched: 3. CDR1 and CDR2 from the germline V gene are SNHLY and FYNNEI. This CDR3 has 13 residues.

This chain links TRBV28 with TRBJ2-7; no clear D. The CDR3 loop spans 14 amino acids. Trimming took off 6 bases at V and 6 bases at J, with 18 bases between the two ends. Looked up from germline, CDR1 is MDHEN and CDR2 is SYDVKM. The CDR3 DNA reads TGTGCCAGCAGGACCGACCCCCGGGCTGGCGAGCAGTACTTC. This sequence encodes CASRTDPRAGEQYF.

The chain links TRBV6-4 to TRBJ2-3; TRBD2 agrees at 14 bases. This CDR3 has 17 amino acids. Trimming at V came to 6 bases and at J to 2 bases, leaving 7 bases not matched to a gene. Germline lookup yields CDR1 MRHNA and CDR2 SNTAGT. The CDR3 nucleotides read TGTGCCAGCAGGGGACTAGCGGGAGCGCGGGCCACAGATACGCAGTATTTT. Its translation is CASRGLAGARATDTQYF.

The chain links TRBV7-6 to TRBJ2-7; 9 positions match TRBD1. The CDR3 sequence is 14 residues long. Germline V gene lookup returns CDR1 SGHVS and CDR2 FNYEAQ. V lost 5 bases and J lost 6; bases outside the gene matches: 8. In nucleotides, the CDR3 is TGTGCCAGCAGCAAGACAGGGGGGATTGGCGAGCAGTACTTC. Amino acid sequence: CASSKTGGIGEQYF.

Of note for this clone: Other nucleotide sequences in the sample specify the same CDR3. The gene calls are TRBV9 and TRBJ2-7, with 8 positions matching TRBD1. This CDR3 is 15 amino acids long. Germline CDR1 SGDLS, CDR2 YYNGEE. The trim removed 3 bases at V and 1 base at J, leaving 6 bases unmatched. CDR3 in amino acids: CASSGGQGSSYEQYF. For the CDR3, the DNA is TGTGCCAGCAGCGGTGGACAGGGCTCATCCTACGAGCAGTACTTC. Supplemented by reference TRBV9 and TRBJ2-7, the full variable domain reads DSGVTQTPKHLITATGQRVTLRCSPRSGDLSVYWYQQSLDQGLQFLIQYYNGEERAKGNILERFSAQQFPDLHSELNLSSLELGDSALYFCASSGGQGSSYEQYFGPGTRLTVT.

V is TRBV27 and J is TRBJ1-1, with a possible D match to TRBD1 (6 bases). Germline-derived CDR1 and CDR2 are MNHEY and SMNVEV (reference sequence). Trimming removed 4 bases from V and 9 bases from J, with 9 bases in between. The CDR3 covers 11 residues. The DNA of the CDR3 is TGTGCCAGCAGTTACGGACAGAAAGCTTTCTTT. Protein sequence: CASSYGQKAFF.

The chain employs TRBV18 and TRBJ2-7; 9 bases align to TRBD2. Germline V gene sequence: CDR1 KGHSH, CDR2 LQKENI. The CDR3 spans 15 residues. V lost 2 bases, J lost 4 bases, and 6 bases stayed unmatched. The CDR3 protein is CASSPWQREDYEQYF. The CDR3 DNA reads as TGTGCCAGCTCACCATGGCAGCGGGAGGATTACGAGCAGTACTTC.

Note on this clone: Its ends do not fully match the called genes, so a read error is possible. This chain links TRBV6-6 with TRBJ2-7, with 9 nucleotides matching TRBD2. Germline V gene sequence: CDR1 MNHNY, CDR2 SVGAGI (reference sequence). The CDR3 has 14 residues. CDR3 sequence (DNA): TGTGCCAGCAGTTATGCGGGAGGGTCCTCCGAGCAGTACTTC. Its protein product is CASSYAGGSSEQYF.

The rearrangement links TRBV7-2 to TRBJ2-7; D unclear. Germline CDR1 is SGHTA and CDR2 is FQGNSA. V was pared by 2 bases and J by 0 bases, with 8 bases between. The CDR3 runs to 14 residues. CDR3 in DNA: TGTGCCAGCAGCTTAAGGAATCCCTCCTACGAGCAGTACTTC. Protein sequence: CASSLRNPSYEQYF.

CDR3 sequence reads: CASSVTPERPEQYF. The CDR3 DNA is TGTGCCAGCAGCGTGACTCCGGAACGTCCCGAGCAGTACTTC. J is TRBJ2-7 and V is TRBV9; D is uncertain. The germline gives CDR1 SGDLS, CDR2 YYNGEE. Trimming pared 2 bases from V and 6 bases from J, leaving 15 bases between. The CDR3 spans 14 residues.

This clone was counted a few times. The chain employs TRBV9 and TRBJ1-1, with 7 bases matching TRBD1. V shed 1 base and J 3 bases; nucleotides not matched to a gene: 3. The germline V gene has CDR1 SGDLS and CDR2 YYNGEE. The CDR3 sequence is 14 residues long. CDR3 bases: TGTGCCAGCAGCGTAACAGGGGTGTACACTGAAGCTTTCTTT. Its translation: CASSVTGVYTEAFF. Variable domain in full (rest from reference TRBV9 and TRBJ1-1): DSGVTQTPKHLITATGQRVTLRCSPRSGDLSVYWYQQSLDQGLQFLIQYYNGEERAKGNILERFSAQQFPDLHSELNLSSLELGDSALYFCASSVTGVYTEAFFGQGTRLTVV.

The V call is TRBV6-1, the J call TRBJ1-1; no clear D. Trimming pared 5 bases from V and 2 bases from J, leaving 12 bases between. CDR1 is MNHNS, CDR2 SASEGT, per germline. The CDR3 contains 14 residues. CDR3 sequence (DNA): TGTGCCAGCAGTTCAATCGTGGTCAACACTGAAGCTTTCTTT. Translating it yields CASSSIVVNTEAFF.

This rearrangement joins TRBV15 to TRBJ1-2; D remains unclear. The CDR3 loop spans 13 amino acids. Trimming left V 2 bases short and J 8 bases short, with 12 bases between. Germline CDR1 is LNHNV and CDR2 is YYDKDF (reference sequence). The DNA of the CDR3 is TGTGCCACCAGCAGATCGAGGGCGCAGGGCTACACCTTC. This translates into CATSRSRAQGYTF.

V gene TRBV27 combines with J gene TRBJ1-3; D uncertain. With 2 bases removed from V and 2 bases from J, the gap between germline ends came to 7 bases. CDR3 length equals 14 residues. Germline V CDR1 and CDR2: MNHEY, SMNVEV (reference sequence). The CDR3 loop reads CASSLRGTGNTIYF. The DNA for the CDR3 is TGTGCCAGCAGTTTACGCGGGACTGGAAACACCATATATTTT.

The rearrangement joins TRBV18 to TRBJ2-2; D not resolved. CDR1 is KGHSH, CDR2 LQKENI, per germline. The V gene lost 1 base and the J gene lost 5 bases, with 14 bases spanning the gap. This CDR3 spans 16 amino acids. The CDR3 sequence is CASSPLLGQSTGELFF. The CDR3 DNA reads as TGTGCCAGCTCACCACTTCTAGGCCAGTCGACCGGGGAGCTGTTTTTT.

As to this clone: One base away lies a much larger clone, so this may be a sequencing read error. CDR3 residues: CASSREGSSYEQCF. Written as DNA, the CDR3 is TGTGCCAGCAGTCGCGAGGGCTCATCCTACGAGCAGTGCTTC. The rearrangement uses TRBV11-3 and TRBJ2-7; tentative D call: TRBD2 (5 bases). Germline CDR1 reads SGHNT; CDR2 reads YENEEA. This CDR3 contains 14 residues.

The rearrangement uses TRBV28 and TRBJ1-6; 11 bases map to TRBD1. V shed 5 bases, J shed 6 bases, and the junction held 3 bases outside the gene matches. Germline CDR1 MDHEN, CDR2 SYDVKM. The CDR3 length is 15 residues. The CDR3 DNA is TGTGCCAGCAGTCGCGGGACAGGGGGTAATTCACCCCTCCACTTT. This encodes CASSRGTGGNSPLHF.

The rearrangement links TRBV5-4 to TRBJ2-1; TRBD2 matches at 9 bases. The CDR3 runs 16 residues. Per germline, CDR1 SGHNT and CDR2 YYREEE (reference sequence). J lost 5 bases, V lost 5 bases, and 11 bases had no gene match. CDR3 residues: CASSSGTSKADNEQFF. The CDR3, as DNA: TGTGCCAGCAGTTCCGGGACTAGCAAGGCCGACAATGAGCAGTTCTTC.

This chain joins TRBV30 and TRBJ2-2, with 8 bases fitting TRBD1. V shed 0 bases, J shed 8 bases, and the junction held 5 bases outside the gene matches. The CDR3 consists of 14 residues. The germline gives CDR1 GTSNPN, CDR2 SVGIG (reference sequence). CDR3 DNA sequence: TGTGCCTGGAGTGTACTACAGGGGGTAGGGGAGCTGTTTTTT. As protein: CAWSVLQGVGELFF. Full variable domain (outside the CDR3, taken from reference TRBV30 and TRBJ2-2): SQTIHQWPATLVQPVGSPLSLECTVEGTSNPNLYWYRQAAGRGLQLLFYSVGIGQISSEVPQNLSASRPQDRQFILSSKKLLLSDSGFYLCAWSVLQGVGELFFGEGSRLTVL.